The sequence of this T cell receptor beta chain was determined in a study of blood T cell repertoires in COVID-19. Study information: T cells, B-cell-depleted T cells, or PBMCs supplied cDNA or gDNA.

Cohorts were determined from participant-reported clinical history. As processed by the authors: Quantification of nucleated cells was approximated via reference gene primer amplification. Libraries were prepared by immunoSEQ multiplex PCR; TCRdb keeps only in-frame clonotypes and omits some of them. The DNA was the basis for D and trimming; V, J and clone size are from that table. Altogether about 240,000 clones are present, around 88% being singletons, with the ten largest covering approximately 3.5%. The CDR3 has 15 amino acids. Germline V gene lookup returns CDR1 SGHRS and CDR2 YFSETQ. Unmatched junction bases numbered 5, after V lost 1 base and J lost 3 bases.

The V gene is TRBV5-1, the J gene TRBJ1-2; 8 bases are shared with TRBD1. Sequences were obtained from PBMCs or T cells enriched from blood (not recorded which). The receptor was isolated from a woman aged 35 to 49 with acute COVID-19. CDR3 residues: CASSLSGQVDYGYTF. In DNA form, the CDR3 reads TGCGCCAGCAGCTTGTCGGGACAGGTGGACTATGGCTACACCTTC.